Below, one TCR beta chain is given with its context. The CDR3 loop spans 15 amino acids. V was clipped by 3 bases and J by 10 bases; unmatched bases: 5. The germline V gene has CDR1 SGHDN and CDR2 FVKESK. The sample comes from a study of blood T cell repertoires in COVID-19. Study summary: COVID-19 samples from acute and convalescent phases originated in the United States, Italy and Spain.

Sequencing was performed with immunoSEQ multiplex PCR; in TCRdb, only in-frame clones are kept and a portion is missing. The top ten clones hold roughly 1.9% of a sample with about 170,000 clones, under 90% of them seen once. What was sequenced was peripheral blood. V and J are TRBV14 and TRBJ2-1, with 14 bases that match TRBD2. The clonotype was recovered from a woman older than 75 with acute or convalescent COVID-19. In DNA form, the CDR3 reads TGTGCCAGCAGCCAGGCGGGACTAGCGGGAGTCGAGCAGTTCTTC. Its translation: CASSQAGLAGVEQFF.